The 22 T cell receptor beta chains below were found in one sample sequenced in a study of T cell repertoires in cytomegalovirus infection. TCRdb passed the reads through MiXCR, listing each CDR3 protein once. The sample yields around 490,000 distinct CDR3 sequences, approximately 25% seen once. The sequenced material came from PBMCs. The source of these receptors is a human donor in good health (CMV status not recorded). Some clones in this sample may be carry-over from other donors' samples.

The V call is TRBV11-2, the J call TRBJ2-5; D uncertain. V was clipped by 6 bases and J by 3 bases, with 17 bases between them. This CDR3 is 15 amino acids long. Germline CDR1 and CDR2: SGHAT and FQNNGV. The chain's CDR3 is CASRGGRVSEETQYF. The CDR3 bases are TGTGCCAGCAGAGGTGGGCGTGTATCAGAAGAGACCCAGTACTTC.

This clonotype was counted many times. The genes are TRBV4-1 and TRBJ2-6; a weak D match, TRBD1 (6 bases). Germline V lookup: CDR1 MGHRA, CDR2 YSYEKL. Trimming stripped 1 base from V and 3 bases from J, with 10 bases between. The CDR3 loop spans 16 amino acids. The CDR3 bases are TGCGCCAGCAGCCAAGTGGGGGCTGGTGGGGCCAACGTCCTGACTTTC. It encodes CASSQVGAGGANVLTF.

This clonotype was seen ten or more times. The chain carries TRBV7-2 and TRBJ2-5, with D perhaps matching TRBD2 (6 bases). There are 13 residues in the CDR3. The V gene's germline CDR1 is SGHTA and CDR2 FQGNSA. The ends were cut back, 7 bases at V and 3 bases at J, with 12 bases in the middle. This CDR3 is CASNVGTEETQYF. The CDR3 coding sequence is TGTGCCAGCAACGTCGGGACTGAAGAGACCCAGTACTTC.

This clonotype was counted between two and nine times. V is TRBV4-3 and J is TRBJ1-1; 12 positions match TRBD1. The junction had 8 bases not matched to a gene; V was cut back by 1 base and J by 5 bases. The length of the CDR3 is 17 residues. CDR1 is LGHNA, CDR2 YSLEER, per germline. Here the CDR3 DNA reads TGCGCCAGCAGCCAAGCAGGGACAGGGGGCGCCAAGACTGAAGCTTTCTTT. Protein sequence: CASSQAGTGGAKTEAFF.

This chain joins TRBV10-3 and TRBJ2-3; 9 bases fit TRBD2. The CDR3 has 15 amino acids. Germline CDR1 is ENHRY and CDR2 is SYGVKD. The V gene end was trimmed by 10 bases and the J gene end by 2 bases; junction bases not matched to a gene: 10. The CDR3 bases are TGTGCCACCAGGGCACTAGCGGGCCTCACAGATACGCAGTATTTT. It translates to CATRALAGLTDTQYF.

In DNA form, the CDR3 reads TGTGCCAGCACATCGGGTCGCAGTAGCACAGATACGCAGTATTTT. Translation gives CASTSGRSSTDTQYF. The chain combines TRBV7-9 with TRBJ2-3; D call uncertain. This CDR3 is 15 amino acids long. The germline V and J ends were trimmed by 7 bases and 0 bases, with 14 bases remaining between them. The germline V gene has CDR1 SEHNR and CDR2 FQNEAQ (reference sequence).

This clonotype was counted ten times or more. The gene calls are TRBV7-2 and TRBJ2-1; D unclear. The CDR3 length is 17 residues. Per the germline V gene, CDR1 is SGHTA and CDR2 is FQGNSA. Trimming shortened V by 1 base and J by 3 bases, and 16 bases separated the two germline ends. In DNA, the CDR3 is TGTGCCAGCAGCTTAGACCTTCTGTCCTCCTACTACAATGAGCAGTTCTTC. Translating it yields CASSLDLLSSYYNEQFF. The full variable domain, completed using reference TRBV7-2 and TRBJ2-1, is GAGVSQSPSNKVTEKGKDVELRCDPISGHTALYWYRQSLGQGLEFLIYFQGNSAPDKSGLPSDRFSAERTGGSVSTLTIQRTQQEDSAVYLCASSLDLLSSYYNEQFFGPGTRLTVL.

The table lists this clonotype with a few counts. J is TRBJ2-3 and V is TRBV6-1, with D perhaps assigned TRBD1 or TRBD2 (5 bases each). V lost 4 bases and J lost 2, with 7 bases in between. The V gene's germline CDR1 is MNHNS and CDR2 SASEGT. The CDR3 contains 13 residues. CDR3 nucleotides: TGTGCCAGCAGTGGGGACGACACAGATACGCAGTATTTT. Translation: CASSGDDTDTQYF.

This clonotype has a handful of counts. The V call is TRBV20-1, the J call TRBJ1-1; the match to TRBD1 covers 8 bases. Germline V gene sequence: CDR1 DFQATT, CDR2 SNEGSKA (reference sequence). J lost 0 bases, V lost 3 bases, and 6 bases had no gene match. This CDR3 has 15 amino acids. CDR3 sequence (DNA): TGCAGTGCTAGCTCAGGGGGCGCTCTGAACACTGAAGCTTTCTTT. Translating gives CSASSGGALNTEAFF.

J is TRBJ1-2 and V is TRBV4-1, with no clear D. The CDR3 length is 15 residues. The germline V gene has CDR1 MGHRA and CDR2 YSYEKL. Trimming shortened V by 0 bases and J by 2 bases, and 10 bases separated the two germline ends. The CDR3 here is CASSQESGGNYGYTF. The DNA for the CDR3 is TGCGCCAGCAGCCAAGAGAGCGGCGGGAACTATGGCTACACCTTC.

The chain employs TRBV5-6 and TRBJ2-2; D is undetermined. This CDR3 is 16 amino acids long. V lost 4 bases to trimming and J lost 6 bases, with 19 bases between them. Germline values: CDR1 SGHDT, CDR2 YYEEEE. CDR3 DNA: TGTGCCAGCAGCCCGGGCCACTCCTCGGGCGCCGGGGAGCTGTTTTTT. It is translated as CASSPGHSSGAGELFF.

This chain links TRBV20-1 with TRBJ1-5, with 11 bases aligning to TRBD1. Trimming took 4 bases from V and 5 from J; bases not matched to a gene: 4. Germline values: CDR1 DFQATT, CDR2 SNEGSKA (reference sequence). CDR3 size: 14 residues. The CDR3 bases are TGCAGTGCTAATGGACAGGGGGCTGATCAGCCCCAGCATTTT. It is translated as CSANGQGADQPQHF.

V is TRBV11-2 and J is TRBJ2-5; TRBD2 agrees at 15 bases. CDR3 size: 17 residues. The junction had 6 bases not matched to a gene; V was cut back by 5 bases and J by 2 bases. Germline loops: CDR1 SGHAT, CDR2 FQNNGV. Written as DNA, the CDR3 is TGTGCCAGCAGCCCAGGACTAGCGGGAGGGGTACAAGAGACCCAGTACTTC. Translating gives CASSPGLAGGVQETQYF.

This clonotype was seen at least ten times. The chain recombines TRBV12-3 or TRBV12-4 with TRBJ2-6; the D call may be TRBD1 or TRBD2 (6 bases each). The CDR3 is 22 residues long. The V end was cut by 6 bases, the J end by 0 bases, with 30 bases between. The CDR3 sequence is CASSRNVGGGAPLSSGANVLTF. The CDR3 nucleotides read TGTGCCAGCAGCCGCAATGTGGGGGGCGGTGCGCCCCTATCCTCTGGGGCCAACGTCCTGACTTTC.

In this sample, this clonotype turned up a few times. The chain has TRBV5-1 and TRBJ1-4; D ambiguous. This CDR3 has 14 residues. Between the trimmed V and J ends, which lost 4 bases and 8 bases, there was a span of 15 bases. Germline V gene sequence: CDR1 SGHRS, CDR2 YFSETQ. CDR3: CASSRGPDVEKLFF. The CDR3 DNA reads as TGCGCCAGCAGCCGTGGGCCGGACGTCGAAAAACTGTTTTTT.

CDR3 loop: CASSIAWTSGRDTQYF. The DNA for the CDR3 is TGTGCCAGTAGTATTGCTTGGACTAGCGGGAGAGATACGCAGTATTTT. The rearrangement links TRBV19 to TRBJ2-3, with 13 bases that match TRBD2. Germline CDR1 and CDR2: LNHDA and SQIVND (reference sequence). The CDR3 extends over 16 amino acids. V shed 3 bases and J 5 bases; nucleotides not matched to a gene: 5.

CDR3 sequence (DNA): TGTGCCAGCACGCGAGGGGAGGACTCCTACGAGCAGTACTTC. This sequence encodes CASTRGEDSYEQYF. This sequence joins TRBV6-5 and TRBJ2-7; weak D call: TRBD2 (6 bases). CDR1 is MNHEY, CDR2 SVGAGI, per germline. The CDR3 is made up of 14 amino acids. Trimming pared 7 bases from V and 0 bases from J, leaving 13 bases between.

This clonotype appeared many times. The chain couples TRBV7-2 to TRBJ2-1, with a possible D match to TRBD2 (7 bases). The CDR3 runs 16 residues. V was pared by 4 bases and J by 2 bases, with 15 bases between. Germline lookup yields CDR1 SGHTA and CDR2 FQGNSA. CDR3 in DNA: TGTGCCAGCAGCTGGGGGGGCCCCAAAGCCTACAATGAGCAGTTCTTC. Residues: CASSWGGPKAYNEQFF.

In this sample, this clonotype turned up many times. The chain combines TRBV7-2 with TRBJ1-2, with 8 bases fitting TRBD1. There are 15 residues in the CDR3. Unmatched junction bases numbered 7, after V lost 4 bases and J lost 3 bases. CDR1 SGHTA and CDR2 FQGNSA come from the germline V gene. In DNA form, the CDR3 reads TGTGCCAGCAGCTCAGGACAGGGAATAGACTATGGCTACACCTTC. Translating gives CASSSGQGIDYGYTF.

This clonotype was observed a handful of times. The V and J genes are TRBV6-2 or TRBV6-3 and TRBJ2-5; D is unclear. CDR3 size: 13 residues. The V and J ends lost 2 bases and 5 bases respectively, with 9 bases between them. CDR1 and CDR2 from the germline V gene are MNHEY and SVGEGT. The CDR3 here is CASSYVLVETQYF. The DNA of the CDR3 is TGTGCCAGCAGTTACGTTCTAGTCGAGACCCAGTACTTC.

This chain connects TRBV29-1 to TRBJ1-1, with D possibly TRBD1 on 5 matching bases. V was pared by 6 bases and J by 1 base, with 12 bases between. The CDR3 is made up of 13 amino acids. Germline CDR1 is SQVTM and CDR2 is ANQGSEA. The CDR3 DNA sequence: TGCAGCGTCCGGGACGGAAAGAACACTGAAGCTTTCTTT. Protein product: CSVRDGKNTEAFF.

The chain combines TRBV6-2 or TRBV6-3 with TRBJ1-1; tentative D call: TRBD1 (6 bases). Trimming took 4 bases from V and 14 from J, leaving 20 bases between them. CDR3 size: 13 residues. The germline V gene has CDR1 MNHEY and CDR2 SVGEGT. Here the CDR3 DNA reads TGTGCCAGCAGTTTCGGAAGGGGGGGCTCTTCCTTCTTT. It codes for CASSFGRGGSSFF.